These 10 T cell receptor beta chains were all obtained from the same sample, sequenced in a study of T cell repertoires in cytomegalovirus infection. TCRdb recomputed calls from the reads with MiXCR, one row per CDR3 protein. The sample includes 400,000 or so distinct CDR3 sequences, roughly 31% seen only once; the top ten take around 15%. Sequenced material: PBMCs. The source is a human donor in good health (CMV status not recorded). Some clones in this sample may be carry-over from other donors' samples.

This clonotype was picked up a small number of times. The V call is TRBV6-5, the J call TRBJ1-5; D gene ambiguous. Germline-derived CDR1 and CDR2 are MNHEY and SVGAGI. The CDR3 spans 13 residues. V was shortened by 4 bases and J by 2 bases, with 6 bases between the two germline ends. Here the CDR3 DNA reads TGTGCCAGCAGTTTTAAGGGCAATCAGCCCCAGCATTTT. It yields the protein CASSFKGNQPQHF.

This clonotype was detected a few times. CDR3 coding DNA: TGTGCCAGCAGTCTCTCAGGTGGTTGGGTTCAGCCCCAGCATTTT. Translated: CASSLSGGWVQPQHF. This chain connects TRBV6-6 to TRBJ1-5, with no clear D. CDR3 length: 15 residues. Germline CDR1 and CDR2: MNHNY and SVGAGI (reference sequence). V lost 5 bases to trimming and J lost 6 bases, with 17 bases between them.

Many counts were recorded for this clonotype. The chain couples TRBV19 to TRBJ2-1; 7 positions match TRBD1. Germline assignment: CDR1 LNHDA and CDR2 SQIVND (reference sequence). The CDR3 extends over 15 amino acids. V gave up 7 bases and J gave up 0 bases; unmatched junction bases: 6. CDR3 sequence reads: CASTLDRSSYNEQFF. The DNA for the CDR3 is TGTGCCAGTACCCTGGACAGGAGCTCCTACAATGAGCAGTTCTTC.

This clonotype was recorded once. Its ends do not fully match the called genes, so a read error is possible. The rearrangement joins TRBV4-1 to TRBJ1-5, with D tentatively TRBD1 (6 bases). The germline V gene encodes CDR1 MGHRA and CDR2 YSYEKL. The CDR3 runs 13 residues. The CDR3 DNA is TGCGCCAGCGCAGGGGATAGCAATCACCCCCAGCATTTT. Protein product: CASAGDSNHPQHF.

V is TRBV19 and J is TRBJ1-4, with no clear D. The ends were cut back, 1 base at V and 5 bases at J, with 14 bases in the middle. CDR1 is LNHDA and CDR2 is SQIVND in the germline V gene (reference sequence). This CDR3 contains 16 residues. Here the CDR3 DNA reads TGTGCCAGTAGTATAGTGTGGGTCGGAGGAAATGAAAAACTGTTTTTT. Encoded protein: CASSIVWVGGNEKLFF.

The sample holds one count of this clonotype. V is TRBV11-2 and J is TRBJ2-7, with D tentatively TRBD1 (6 bases). The CDR3 is 15 amino acids. In germline, CDR1 is SGHAT, CDR2 FQNNGV. Trimming removed 5 bases from V and 7 bases from J, with 21 bases in between. The CDR3 bases are TGTGCCAGCAGCCCCTACTCAGGGGAGCCAAAGGAGCAGTACTTC. This encodes CASSPYSGEPKEQYF.

This clonotype was picked up many times. J is TRBJ2-1 and V is TRBV7-8; 7 positions match TRBD1. The CDR3 has 14 residues. CDR1 and CDR2 (germline): SGHVS, FQNEAQ. The J segment lost 7 bases and the V segment lost 6 bases, leaving 9 bases of the junction unmatched. The CDR3 nucleotides read TGTGCCAGCAGGAGCGGCCTCAGGGGGAATGAGCAGTTCTTC. It codes for CASRSGLRGNEQFF.

This clonotype was detected only a few times. This chain joins TRBV9 and TRBJ1-1; D not certain. Trimming removed 3 bases at V and 10 bases at J, with 13 bases between. The germline V gene has CDR1 SGDLS and CDR2 YYNGEE. CDR3 size: 12 residues. The CDR3 loop is CASSELDGGAFF. The CDR3 DNA is TGTGCCAGCAGCGAATTGGATGGTGGAGCTTTCTTT.

Note on this clonotype: This could be a read error, since a much larger clone is one nucleotide away. The chain has TRBV7-2 and TRBJ2-5; TRBD2 aligns across 8 bases. The CDR3 is 14 amino acids. Germline CDR1 reads SGHTA; CDR2 reads FQGNSA. This CDR3 is CASTYDRGSGTKYF. The CDR3 bases are TGTGCCAGCACCTATGACCGGGGTAGCGGGACCAAGTACTTC. Complete variable domain (other parts from reference TRBV7-2 and TRBJ2-5): GAGVSQSPSNKVTEKGKDVELRCDPISGHTALYWYRQSLGQGLEFLIYFQGNSAPDKSGLPSDRFSAERTGGSVSTLTIQRTQQEDSAVYLCASTYDRGSGTKYFGPGTRLLVL.

CDR3 amino acids: CASSLEGVHTEAFF. The CDR3 coding sequence is TGTGCCAGCAGCTTGGAAGGGGTGCACACTGAAGCTTTCTTT. V usage is TRBV5-4 and J usage is TRBJ1-1, with D perhaps TRBD1 (5 bases). The V end lost 0 bases, the J end lost 3 bases, and 9 bases lay between the germline ends. The germline CDR1 and CDR2 sequences are SGHNT and YYREEE (reference sequence). CDR3 length: 14 residues.